This TCR beta chain was profiled in a study of T-cell memory formation after mild COVID-19. TCRdb re-called the 5' RACE reads with MiXCR, one entry per CDR3 protein. The repertoire has some 300,000 distinct CDR3 sequences, more than 20% of them found once; the top ten carry 21%. This clonotype was seen repeatedly, ten times or more. CDR3 length: 15 residues. CDR1 and CDR2 (germline): MGHRA, YSYEKL. V was pared by 4 bases and J by 5 bases, with 17 bases between. This sequence joins TRBV4-1 and TRBJ2-5, with D possibly being TRBD2 (5 bases). This receptor was taken from a man between 18 and 29 years old who had mild COVID-19 (a few samples of this study predate the infection). Cell type and time point are not known. The sequencing input was PBMCs or a T cell subset sorted from them (not recorded which). The CDR3 reads CASSLPDARGETQYF. DNA for the CDR3: TGCGCCAGCAGCCTGCCGGACGCCAGAGGGGAGACCCAGTACTTC.